The 3 T cell receptor beta chains reported below all come from one sample, sequenced in a study of shared clonotypes between healthy human individuals. The data were produced by immunoSEQ multiplex PCR, yet TCRdb's version contains in-frame clones alone and is incomplete. The sample has some 470,000 clones, about three quarters seen once. The sample taken for sequencing was PBMCs. Source of these receptors: a woman aged 40 to 50 in good health. Some clones in this sample may be carry-over from other donors' samples.

The V call is TRBV5-1, the J call TRBJ2-5; the D gene is possibly TRBD2 (5 bases). Germline lookup yields CDR1 SGHRS and CDR2 YFSETQ. The CDR3 consists of 15 residues. V lost 0 bases and J lost 4, with 13 bases in between. Here the CDR3 reads CASSLVDAGLETQYF. In nucleotides, the CDR3 is TGCGCCAGCAGCTTGGTCGACGCGGGTCTAGAGACCCAGTACTTC.

This clone was seen only a few times. The chain combines TRBV7-9 with TRBJ1-4, with 7 bases lining up with TRBD1. The length of the CDR3 is 11 residues. The V and J ends lost 2 bases and 14 bases, in that order; junction bases with no gene match: 2. CDR1 is SEHNR and CDR2 is FQNEAQ in the germline V gene (reference sequence). CDR3 amino acids: CASSLTGVLFF. The CDR3 DNA reads as TGTGCCAGCAGCTTAACAGGGGTGCTGTTTTTT. The full variable domain, with the rest looked up from reference TRBV7-9 and TRBJ1-4, is DTGVSQNPRHKITKRGQNVTFRCDPISEHNRLYWYRQTLGQGPEFLTYFQNEAQLEKSRLLSDRFSAERPKGSFSTLEIQRTEQGDSAMYLCASSLTGVLFFGSGTQLSVL.

The V call is TRBV29-1, the J call TRBJ2-1; 7 nucleotides match TRBD2. The CDR3 has 14 amino acids. The germline CDR1 and CDR2 sequences are SQVTM and ANQGSEA. Trimming cost V 8 bases and J 3 bases; bases outside gene matches: 10. CDR3 protein: CSTSLSGIYNEQFF. The CDR3 bases are TGCAGCACCTCATTGAGCGGGATCTACAATGAGCAGTTCTTC.